Each of the 19 T cell receptor beta chains below was sequenced from the same sample in a study of cytomegalovirus exposure and HLA in healthy donors. PCR amplification relied on 60 Vbeta primers (plus 13 Jbeta primers). Only in-frame clones appear in the TCRdb table, and some are missing; sequencing was by immunoSEQ multiplex PCR. This table holds some 110,000 clones, 60% to 80% found once. Sequencing was done on a sample of PBMCs. The source is a female donor in good health and CMV-seronegative.

This chain connects TRBV7-9 to TRBJ2-3, with 8 bases matching TRBD2. The length of the CDR3 is 18 residues. Germline V lookup: CDR1 SEHNR, CDR2 FQNEAQ (reference sequence). The trim removed 5 bases at V and 3 bases at J, leaving 16 bases unmatched. CDR3: CASSARRDPAGETDTQYF. In nucleotides, the CDR3 is TGTGCCAGCAGCGCCCGCCGGGACCCAGCGGGAGAAACAGATACGCAGTATTTT.

CDR3 protein: CASSKRTGGFEKLFF. As DNA, the CDR3 is TGTGCCAGTAGTAAAAGGACAGGGGGCTTCGAAAAACTGTTTTTT. The V and J genes are TRBV19 and TRBJ1-4, with 11 positions matching TRBD1. CDR1 is LNHDA, CDR2 SQIVND, per germline (reference sequence). This CDR3 contains 15 residues. Unmatched junction bases numbered 6, after V lost 4 bases and J lost 8 bases.

The chain is built from TRBV9 and TRBJ2-5; TRBD2 might be the D (6 bases). Germline V CDR1 and CDR2: SGDLS, YYNGEE. CDR3 length equals 16 residues. Deletions cut 4 bases from V and 4 bases from J, with 20 bases between. This CDR3 is CASSPSRRAGSETQYF. For the CDR3, the DNA is TGTGCCAGCAGCCCATCGAGGAGGGCCGGCTCAGAGACCCAGTACTTC.

The chain couples TRBV4-1 to TRBJ1-1; possible D gene TRBD1, 6 bases. CDR1 and CDR2 from the germline V gene are MGHRA and YSYEKL. The CDR3 contains 16 residues. Trimming removed 0 bases at V and 11 bases at J, with 22 bases between. CDR3 protein: CASSQEINTGHGSAFF. In DNA form, the CDR3 reads TGCGCCAGCAGCCAAGAAATCAACACGGGACATGGTTCCGCTTTCTTT.

The chain joins TRBV6-5 to TRBJ2-7, with TRBD1 matching over 8 bases. The V gene end was trimmed by 2 bases and the J gene end by 6 bases; junction bases not matched to a gene: 3. CDR3 length: 13 amino acids. Germline V gene lookup returns CDR1 MNHEY and CDR2 SVGAGI. DNA for the CDR3: TGTGCCAGCAGTTACACCGACAGGGGCGAGCAGTACTTC. Its translation: CASSYTDRGEQYF.

The gene calls are TRBV6-6 and TRBJ1-4; 7 bases agree with TRBD1. Germline V CDR1 and CDR2: MNHNY, SVGAGI (reference sequence). The CDR3 runs to 14 residues. Trimming took 10 bases from V and 4 from J; bases not matched to a gene: 9. The CDR3 DNA reads TGTGCCATATCTTCGACAGGGATTAATGAAAAACTGTTTTTT. Translation: CAISSTGINEKLFF.

V usage is TRBV7-2 and J usage is TRBJ2-7; possibly TRBD2 for D (5 bases). V gave up 1 base and J gave up 3 bases, with 22 bases separating them. CDR1 is SGHTA, CDR2 FQGNSA, per germline. The CDR3 has 18 amino acids. CDR3 protein: CASSLDRSSVNLYYEQYF. CDR3 nucleotides: TGTGCCAGCAGCTTAGATCGGAGTAGCGTAAACTTGTACTACGAGCAGTACTTC.

The rearrangement links TRBV7-2 to TRBJ1-4; the match to TRBD1 covers 9 bases. J gave up 8 bases and V 5 bases, and 3 bases lay outside the gene matches. The CDR3 length is 13 residues. From germline, CDR1 is SGHTA and CDR2 FQGNSA. This chain's CDR3 is CASSRQGGEKLFF. CDR3 bases: TGTGCCAGCAGCCGACAGGGGGGGGAAAAACTGTTTTTT.

The chain carries TRBV7-9 and TRBJ2-7; 9 nucleotides line up with TRBD1. Germline V CDR1 and CDR2: SEHNR, FQNEAQ (reference sequence). Trimming at V came to 11 bases and at J to 3 bases, leaving 8 bases not matched to a gene. There are 13 residues in the CDR3. The CDR3 loop is CARNDRGDYEQYF. CDR3 bases: TGTGCCCGCAACGACAGGGGGGACTACGAGCAGTACTTC.

This chain uses TRBV4-3 with TRBJ2-5; weak D call: TRBD2 (5 bases). V was pared by 1 base and J by 5 bases, with 8 bases between. CDR3 length: 13 residues. Looked up from germline, CDR1 is LGHNA and CDR2 is YSLEER. For the CDR3, the DNA is TGCGCCAGCAGCCAAGTGGGGAGTGAGACCCAGTACTTC. Translated: CASSQVGSETQYF.

This chain uses TRBV7-2 with TRBJ2-7; 8 nucleotides match TRBD2. Per germline, CDR1 SGHTA and CDR2 FQGNSA. V lost 3 bases to trimming and J lost 1 base; unmatched junction nucleotides: 2. This CDR3 contains 14 residues. CDR3 nucleotide sequence: TGTGCCAGCAGCTTTAGCGGGACGTCCTACGAGCAGTACTTC. Translating it yields CASSFSGTSYEQYF.

V and J are TRBV7-9 and TRBJ2-6, with TRBD1 identical over 9 bases. The CDR3 spans 19 residues. The V and J ends lost 4 bases and 3 bases, in that order; junction bases with no gene match: 13. The V gene's germline CDR1 is SEHNR and CDR2 FQNEAQ (reference sequence). CDR3 region: CASSYRIDRGVVGANVLTF. CDR3 in DNA: TGTGCCAGCAGCTACCGAATTGACAGGGGGGTGGTTGGGGCCAACGTCCTGACTTTC.

The chain links TRBV7-2 to TRBJ1-5, with D perhaps TRBD1 (5 bases). The germline CDR1 and CDR2 sequences are SGHTA and FQGNSA. The CDR3 is 15 amino acids. V lost 4 bases, J lost 8 bases, and 18 bases lay in between. In DNA form, the CDR3 reads TGTGCCAGCAGCTCACTAATGGGGGGGAATAAGCCCCAGCATTTT. Translation: CASSSLMGGNKPQHF. Drawing the rest from reference TRBV7-2 and TRBJ1-5, the complete variable domain is GAGVSQSPSNKVTEKGKDVELRCDPISGHTALYWYRQSLGQGLEFLIYFQGNSAPDKSGLPSDRFSAERTGGSVSTLTIQRTQQEDSAVYLCASSSLMGGNKPQHFGDGTRLSIL.

The chain employs TRBV14 and TRBJ2-2; 9 positions agree with TRBD1. J gave up 1 base and V 3 bases, and 3 bases lay outside the gene matches. The germline V gene encodes CDR1 SGHDN and CDR2 FVKESK. This CDR3 contains 16 residues. The CDR3 nucleotides are TGTGCCAGCAGCCATATGGGACAGGGGAACACCGGGGAGCTGTTTTTT. Protein product: CASSHMGQGNTGELFF. The full variable domain, with the rest looked up from reference TRBV14 and TRBJ2-2, is EAGVTQFPSHSVIEKGQTVTLRCDPISGHDNLYWYRRVMGKEIKFLLHFVKESKQDESGMPNNRFLAERTGGTYSTLKVQPAELEDSGVYFCASSHMGQGNTGELFFGEGSRLTVL.

This chain joins TRBV7-9 and TRBJ2-3; 8 bases fit TRBD2. The junction had 8 bases not matched to a gene; V was cut back by 5 bases and J by 4 bases. This CDR3 has 15 residues. CDR1 SEHNR and CDR2 FQNEAQ come from the germline V gene (reference sequence). The CDR3 sequence is CASSPWAGGADTQYF. The CDR3 bases are TGTGCCAGCAGCCCCTGGGCGGGAGGCGCAGATACGCAGTATTTT. Using reference TRBV7-9 and TRBJ2-3 for the parts outside the CDR3, the full variable domain is DTGVSQNPRHKITKRGQNVTFRCDPISEHNRLYWYRQTLGQGPEFLTYFQNEAQLEKSRLLSDRFSAERPKGSFSTLEIQRTEQGDSAMYLCASSPWAGGADTQYFGPGTRLTVL.

J is TRBJ2-1 and V is TRBV9; 10 bases line up with TRBD2. Losses at the gene ends were 0 bases for V and 8 bases for J; bases not matched to a gene: 8. CDR1 and CDR2 (germline): SGDLS, YYNGEE. The CDR3 extends over 16 amino acids. The DNA of the CDR3 is TGTGCCAGCAGCGTAGCAGCTAGCGGGAGACTCTATGAGCAGTTCTTC. Its protein product is CASSVAASGRLYEQFF.

The rearrangement joins TRBV18 to TRBJ2-3, with D maybe TRBD1 (5 bases). The CDR3 covers 14 residues. The germline CDR1 and CDR2 sequences are KGHSH and LQKENI. V dropped 2 bases and J dropped 6 bases, with 12 bases sitting between them. The CDR3 sequence is CASSPSTATDTQYF. The CDR3 DNA follows: TGTGCCAGCTCACCATCGACAGCCACGGATACGCAGTATTTT.

The rearrangement joins TRBV10-1 to TRBJ2-3; 8 bases align to TRBD2. Germline V gene data show CDR1 as WNHNN and CDR2 as SYGVQD (reference sequence). V lost 2 bases to trimming and J lost 2 bases; unmatched junction nucleotides: 3. The CDR3 consists of 15 residues. DNA of the CDR3: TGCGCCAGCAGTGAGGGTAGCGGGGACACAGATACGCAGTATTTT. Translated: CASSEGSGDTDTQYF.

The rearrangement links TRBV5-4 to TRBJ2-3, with 16 bases aligning to TRBD2. There are 17 residues in the CDR3. The V gene's germline CDR1 is SGHNT and CDR2 YYREEE (reference sequence). V gave up 5 bases and J gave up 2 bases; unmatched junction bases: 5. The CDR3 DNA sequence: TGTGCCAGCAGTGGGACTAGCGGGAGGGCCCTCACAGATACGCAGTATTTT. It is translated as CASSGTSGRALTDTQYF.